The rows below give T cell receptor beta chains drawn from one sample of a study of control samples from healthy donors and cancer patients. Using immunoSEQ multiplex PCR, the repertoire was profiled, and TCRdb retains in-frame clones only, with some absent. With under 200,000 clones in the sample, the ten largest clones hold roughly 2%. The sequencing input was blood. These receptors originate from a woman aged 30 to 39 in good health. Each CDR3 is given without its conserved first and last residue. Fields, in order: CDR3 length, V gene, CDR3 protein.

14	TRBV9	ASSPPSGGWSYEQY
17	TRBV2	ASSEVLAGGTSNTGELF
12	TRBV5-1	ASSGQGGRPEAF
15	TRBV4-1	ASSQERGGGSKETQY
10	TRBV5-1	ASRGTGTEQY
11	TRBV12-3/TRBV12-4	ASRISGANVLT
11	TRBV6-1	ASSELPRWSQY
12	TRBV6-6	ASSSGQAGNTIY
14	TRBV5-1	ASSLGPRTTNEKLF
13	TRBV7-2	ASSPRPLGNYGYT
10	TRBV10-3	AISESPYEQY
13	TRBV1	TSSQNAWRIYEQY
9	TRBV6-5	ASTKLLEQF
16	TRBV5-1	ASSPDRSELLGTTEAF
11	TRBV7-7	ASSLGVGYEQY
12	TRBV5-5	ASSLTVMNTEAF
10	TRBV19	ASSSTVYGYT
14	TRBV7-9	ASSLVATGPTDTQY
13	TRBV25-1	ASSALDGSRRGYT
11	TRBV28	ASQIVPGNTIY
13	TRBV6-5	ASSYYRGQGSGYT
12	TRBV9	ASSVAGLATEAF
13	TRBV28	ASSRTAERYYGYT
14	TRBV7-2	ASSSQRSRVGTEAF
15	TRBV2	ASSASGTSGVRDTQY
14	TRBV19	ASSRGPQVVRNEQF
13	TRBV27	ASSRRQGGIQPQH
12	TRBV5-8	ASSLIQGRQTQY
13	TRBV27	ASSFGGRNLYEQY
13	TRBV5-1	ASSLDGGTGYEQF
11	TRBV7-9	ASSPPGNEKLF
13	TRBV7-9	ASSLGWGTQETQY
14	TRBV19	ASSIGYGETPETQY
13	TRBV7-2	ASSLTSGPSGTQY
12	TRBV30	AWSTGVSNQPQH
14	TRBV3-1/TRBV3-2	ASSPTLAGVGETQY
12	TRBV11-2	ASSFSGEASPLH
11	TRBV27	ASSEGVSETQY
11	TRBV19	ASSPQVTGEQY
12	TRBV28	ASSRRQGGETQY
14	TRBV20-1	SASDYRDRINYGYT
12	TRBV28	ASSVHHRGQGYT
13	TRBV5-1	ASSLSPGGIGELF
15	TRBV4-1	ASSGPTGTSGYNEQF
13	TRBV18	ASSPVYSRNQPQH
13	TRBV4-1	ASSHEGRGVYEQY
10	TRBV6-5	ASRKGNTEAF
11	TRBV28	ASKGTENSPLH
13	TRBV5-5	ASSEYNLRGTEAF
17	TRBV2	ASRRAGGFPKVEDSPLH
14	TRBV28	ASNEDREVVGNTIY
8	TRBV29-1	SAGTGGYT
14	TRBV6-6	ASSYIGREGLQPQH